Shown below are 7 T cell receptor beta chains from a single sample sequenced in a study of blood T cells in healthy people across ages. Through a sample-barcoded 5' primer and a J-beta primer mix, a second PCR was run for roughly 7 to 12 cycles. TCRdb itself ran the 5' RACE reads through MiXCR, one entry per CDR3 protein. The data hold about 1.4 million distinct CDR3 sequences, with 45% to 70% observed a single time. Sequencing used blood. The source is a man between 18 and 35 years old in good health.

The table lists this clonotype with a few counts. V gene TRBV29-1 combines with J gene TRBJ2-7, with 10 bases that match TRBD1. J gave up 6 bases and V 6 bases, and 14 bases lay outside the gene matches. The CDR3 consists of 15 residues. CDR1 is SQVTM, CDR2 ANQGSEA, per germline. CDR3 loop: CSVVLTGTGASEQYF. In DNA, the CDR3 is TGCAGCGTGGTCCTGACAGGGACAGGGGCTAGCGAGCAGTACTTC.

V and J are TRBV27 and TRBJ1-2; weak D call: TRBD1 (5 bases). The germline V gene encodes CDR1 MNHEY and CDR2 SMNVEV (reference sequence). V lost 6 bases and J lost 8, with 13 bases in between. This CDR3 has 12 amino acids. CDR3 sequence (DNA): TGTGCCAGCAGGCATACAGGAGTAGGCTACACCTTC. This translates into CASRHTGVGYTF.

This chain joins TRBV21-1 and TRBJ1-5; the table gives TRBD1 as D, unverified against the DNA. TRBV21-1 is recorded as a pseudogene. The CDR3 has 16 residues. Here the CDR3 reads CASSNPAGWGNQPQHF. The CDR3 nucleotides read TGTGCCAGCAGCAACCCCGCAGGGTGGGGCAATCAGCCCCAGCATTTT.

This clonotype was detected once. This chain links TRBV7-2 with TRBJ1-1; 8 positions match TRBD1. Per the germline V gene, CDR1 is SGHTA and CDR2 is FQGNSA. CDR3 size: 16 residues. V was pared by 5 bases and J by 2 bases, with 10 bases of the junction left unmatched. CDR3 in DNA: TGTGCCAGCAGCCTAGGACGGGGGACAGGAAACACTGAAGCTTTCTTT. Its protein product is CASSLGRGTGNTEAFF.

The J gene is TRBJ2-1, the V gene TRBV18; either TRBD1 or TRBD2 may fit D (5 bases each). The CDR3 consists of 13 residues. V was pared by 4 bases and J by 6 bases, with 10 bases between. Looked up from germline, CDR1 is KGHSH and CDR2 is LQKENI. DNA of the CDR3: TGTGCCAGCTCACGAGGGGCGTTCAATGAGCAGTTCTTC. Its translation is CASSRGAFNEQFF.

The gene calls are TRBV20-1 and TRBJ2-2, with TRBD2 matching 7 bases. The CDR3 totals 16 residues. V trimming: 5 bases; J trimming: 2 bases; junction bases outside the gene matches: 11. Looked up from germline, CDR1 is DFQATT and CDR2 is SNEGSKA (reference sequence). The CDR3 spells CSAPPGGLRNTGELFF. The CDR3 DNA follows: TGCAGTGCTCCTCCCGGGGGGTTAAGAAACACCGGGGAGCTGTTTTTT.

This clonotype has more than one count but fewer than ten. The V gene is TRBV29-1, the J gene TRBJ2-7; D is unclear. The CDR3 contains 11 residues. V lost 4 bases, J lost 2 bases, and 6 bases lay in between. Germline V gives CDR1 SQVTM, CDR2 ANQGSEA. CDR3 sequence: CSVGVTYEQYF. CDR3 coding DNA: TGCAGCGTTGGTGTTACCTACGAGCAGTACTTC.